Below, 28 T cell receptor beta chains from the same sample are listed, as sequenced in a study of CD8 T cells in seronegative destructive rheumatoid arthritis (dated by TCRdb to 2020 to 2022). The library was made by the immunoSEQ multiplex PCR assay. The source is immuneACCESS, and TCRdb retained only in-frame sequences with V and J called. Part of the clones is not carried over; for the studies checked, unresolved V genes explain less than half of this, and the remainder is unexplained. The sample includes more than 10,000 clones, with over 80% observed a single time. Of the sample, about 30% is held by the ten largest clones. The sequenced sample was CD8+ T cells from blood. These receptor sequences come from a woman aged 30-55 years with seronegative destructive rheumatoid arthritis.

This rearrangement joins TRBV4-2 to TRBJ2-3; D gene uncertain. The CDR3 runs to 14 residues. Germline loops: CDR1 LGHNA, CDR2 YNFKEQ. Trimming shortened V by 0 bases and J by 11 bases, and 15 bases separated the two germline ends. CDR3 loop: CASSQDVLYPQQYF. CDR3 coding DNA: TGTGCCAGCAGCCAAGATGTACTGTACCCCCAGCAGTATTTT.

This chain links TRBV27 with TRBJ2-7, with D possibly TRBD2 on 5 matching bases. The CDR3 consists of 17 residues. Trimming cost V 4 bases and J 3 bases, with 22 bases left between them. Germline V CDR1 and CDR2: MNHEY, SMNVEV (reference sequence). The CDR3 loop reads CASSSLGFGQLGYEQYF. In DNA form, the CDR3 reads TGTGCCAGCAGTTCCCTGGGGTTCGGCCAACTAGGCTACGAGCAGTACTTC.

V gene TRBV21-1 combines with J gene TRBJ1-5. TRBV21-1 is given as a pseudogene. The CDR3 covers 16 residues. DNA for the CDR3: TGTGCCAGCAGCAAAGGGAGGGAACAGTCGGATCAGCCCCAGCATTTT. This sequence encodes CASSKGREQSDQPQHF.

The J gene is TRBJ1-1, the V gene TRBV2; no clear D. This CDR3 region has 13 residues. Germline V gene data show CDR1 as SNHLY and CDR2 as FYNNEI. The ends were cut back, 5 bases at V and 4 bases at J, with 11 bases in the middle. The CDR3 sequence is CASSLDPGTEAFF. The CDR3 DNA reads TGTGCCAGCAGTTTAGACCCGGGCACTGAAGCTTTCTTT.

V usage is TRBV7-8 and J usage is TRBJ1-2; 8 bases line up with TRBD1. The CDR3 totals 16 residues. Looked up from germline, CDR1 is SGHVS and CDR2 is FQNEAQ. The V and J ends lost 5 bases and 8 bases, in that order; junction bases with no gene match: 16. The CDR3 sequence is CASSLIMTGEASGYTF. Written as DNA, the CDR3 is TGTGCCAGCAGCCTCATCATGACAGGGGAGGCGAGCGGCTACACCTTC. Full variable domain (rest looked up from reference TRBV7-8 and TRBJ1-2): GAGVSQSPRYKVAKRGQDVALRCDPISGHVSLFWYQQALGQGPEFLTYFQNEAQLDKSGLPSDRFFAERPEGSVSTLKIQRTQQEDSAVYLCASSLIMTGEASGYTFGSGTRLTVV.

The rearrangement links TRBV7-9 to TRBJ2-2; TRBD1 matches 8 bases. The germline V gene encodes CDR1 SEHNR and CDR2 FQNEAQ (reference sequence). Unmatched junction bases numbered 9, after V lost 2 bases and J lost 4 bases. This CDR3 spans 17 amino acids. The CDR3, as DNA: TGTGCCAGCAGCTTACCGGTAGGGACAGGATTCACCGGGGAGCTGTTTTTT. It yields the protein CASSLPVGTGFTGELFF. Filled out from reference TRBV7-9 and TRBJ2-2, the complete variable domain reads DTGVSQNPRHKITKRGQNVTFRCDPISEHNRLYWYRQTLGQGPEFLTYFQNEAQLEKSRLLSDRFSAERPKGSFSTLEIQRTEQGDSAMYLCASSLPVGTGFTGELFFGEGSRLTVL.

The V and J genes are TRBV4-1 and TRBJ2-7, with D possibly being TRBD2 (5 bases). CDR1 MGHRA and CDR2 YSYEKL come from the germline V gene. The CDR3 spans 14 residues. The V gene lost 2 bases and the J gene lost 3 bases, with 11 bases spanning the gap. The CDR3 nucleotides are TGCGCCAGCAGCCAAACCAGAGAGGGCTACGAGCAGTACTTC. Protein sequence: CASSQTREGYEQYF.

This clone has only a few counts. The rearrangement uses TRBV6-5 and TRBJ1-1; D gene unclear. CDR3 length equals 12 residues. Germline values: CDR1 MNHEY, CDR2 SVGAGI. Trimming left V 8 bases short and J 0 bases short, with 7 bases between. The CDR3 bases are TGTGCCAGCGCAGTCATGAACACTGAAGCTTTCTTT. Translated, it gives CASAVMNTEAFF.

In this sample, this clone turned up once. The J gene is TRBJ2-7, the V gene TRBV28; 13 bases line up with TRBD2. This CDR3 has 16 amino acids. With V trimmed by 5 bases and J by 6 bases, 10 bases remained unmatched. Germline V gene lookup returns CDR1 MDHEN and CDR2 SYDVKM. In DNA form, the CDR3 reads TGTGCCAGCAGTGCTATACTAGCGGGGGGGCAGGGCGAGCAGTACTTC. This gives the protein CASSAILAGGQGEQYF.

J is TRBJ1-1 and V is TRBV2, with D unclear. Germline V gives CDR1 SNHLY, CDR2 FYNNEI. V was shortened by 9 bases and J by 0 bases, with 14 bases between the two germline ends. The CDR3 is 14 residues long. The CDR3 DNA reads TGTGCCAGAGAGTCCGGGGTCATGAACACTGAAGCTTTCTTT. As protein: CARESGVMNTEAFF. Full variable domain (remainder filled in from reference TRBV2 and TRBJ1-1): EPEVTQTPSHQVTQMGQEVILRCVPISNHLYFYWYRQILGQKVEFLVSFYNNEISEKSEIFDDQFSVERPDGSNFTLKIRSTKLEDSAMYFCARESGVMNTEAFFGQGTRLTVV.

The genes are TRBV27 and TRBJ2-1; unclear D gene. Germline V gene sequence: CDR1 MNHEY, CDR2 SMNVEV (reference sequence). V gave up 2 bases and J gave up 10 bases, with 6 bases separating them. The CDR3 loop spans 11 amino acids. Here the CDR3 DNA reads TGTGCCAGCAGTTTACCCCCGGAGCAGTTCTTC. Amino acids: CASSLPPEQFF.

The chain joins TRBV28 to TRBJ2-7; 7 bases align to TRBD2. V was pared by 8 bases and J by 3 bases, with 1 base of the junction left unmatched. Germline assignment: CDR1 MDHEN and CDR2 SYDVKM. This CDR3 is 11 amino acids long. CDR3 in DNA: TGTGCCAGCGGGGGGGGCTACGAGCAGTACGTC. Amino acid sequence: CASGGGYEQYV.

This chain uses TRBV4-1 with TRBJ1-5; possible D gene TRBD1, 6 bases. The CDR3 is made up of 13 amino acids. Per the germline V gene, CDR1 is MGHRA and CDR2 is YSYEKL. V was pared by 3 bases and J by 5 bases, with 8 bases between. The CDR3 protein is CASSQNRDQPQHF. The CDR3 region has the DNA TGCGCCAGCAGCCAGAACAGGGATCAGCCCCAGCATTTT.

The genes are TRBV9 and TRBJ2-5; D gene uncertain. Per germline, CDR1 SGDLS and CDR2 YYNGEE. Trimming took off 4 bases at V and 1 base at J, with 14 bases between the two ends. The CDR3 sequence is 15 residues long. The CDR3 sequence: CASSPSEPIQETQYF. In DNA form, the CDR3 reads TGTGCCAGCAGCCCGAGCGAACCTATCCAAGAGACCCAGTACTTC.

This sequence joins TRBV6-1 and TRBJ1-1; 7 bases are a match to TRBD1. The CDR3 has 15 amino acids. Germline values: CDR1 MNHNS, CDR2 SASEGT. Losses at the gene ends were 5 bases for V and 1 base for J; bases not matched to a gene: 7. CDR3 nucleotides: TGTGCCAGCAGTCAATTAACAGGGGCGAACACTGAAGCTTTCTTT. It encodes CASSQLTGANTEAFF.

This clone was recorded a few times. CDR3 in amino acids: CASSFSGAYEQYF. CDR3 coding DNA: TGTGCCAGCAGCTTCTCAGGGGCCTACGAGCAGTACTTC. The rearrangement links TRBV7-6 to TRBJ2-7; D is perhaps TRBD1 (6 bases). The V end was cut by 3 bases, the J end by 2 bases, with 8 bases between. The CDR3 loop spans 13 amino acids. Per the germline V gene, CDR1 is SGHVS and CDR2 is FNYEAQ.

This clone was detected a few times. J is TRBJ2-7 and V is TRBV4-1; TRBD1 aligns across 7 bases. The V gene's germline CDR1 is MGHRA and CDR2 YSYEKL. The junction had 6 bases not matched to a gene; V was cut back by 4 bases and J by 3 bases. This CDR3 has 14 amino acids. The CDR3 bases are TGCGCCAGCAGCCCGCAAGACAGGGACTACGAGCAGTACTTC. Amino acid sequence: CASSPQDRDYEQYF.

V and J are TRBV5-1 and TRBJ2-1, with D perhaps matching TRBD1 (5 bases). Trimming took 4 bases from V and 0 from J, leaving 11 bases between them. Germline V lookup: CDR1 SGHRS, CDR2 YFSETQ. The CDR3 sequence is 15 residues long. In DNA form, the CDR3 reads TGCGCCAGCAGCGGACAAGCGAGCTCCTACAATGAGCAGTTCTTC. It yields the protein CASSGQASSYNEQFF.

By its share, this clone is medium-sized. The CDR3: CASSFMGADYGYTF. The CDR3 DNA follows: TGTGCCAGCAGCTTTATGGGGGCGGACTATGGCTACACCTTC. J is TRBJ1-2 and V is TRBV5-6; maybe TRBD1 (6 bases). V lost 2 bases and J 3 bases, leaving 11 bases between the germline ends. The germline V gene encodes CDR1 SGHDT and CDR2 YYEEEE. This CDR3 has 14 amino acids.

The rearrangement links TRBV6-5 to TRBJ1-2; the D is unclear. With 4 bases removed from V and 5 bases from J, the gap between germline ends came to 20 bases. The CDR3 spans 16 residues. Germline-derived CDR1 and CDR2 are MNHEY and SVGAGI. CDR3 amino acids: CASSSFLAAGVYGYTF. The CDR3 bases are TGTGCCAGCAGTTCCTTTTTGGCGGCGGGTGTGTATGGCTACACCTTC.

The rearrangement uses TRBV4-2 and TRBJ2-7, with 7 bases fitting TRBD1. V dropped 0 bases and J dropped 4; count of bases not matched to a gene: 6. The CDR3 runs 15 residues. Germline V CDR1 and CDR2: LGHNA, YNFKEQ. The CDR3 here is CASSQDRGGGYEQYF. DNA for the CDR3: TGTGCCAGCAGCCAAGATAGAGGGGGCGGGTACGAGCAGTACTTC.

V is TRBV28 and J is TRBJ1-5; D ambiguous. The germline V gene has CDR1 MDHEN and CDR2 SYDVKM. CDR3 length: 15 residues. The V end lost 5 bases, the J end lost 8 bases, and 19 bases lay between the germline ends. The CDR3 bases are TGTGCCAGCAGTATCCGCTTTGGGAGAGGTGAGCCCCAGCATTTT. Protein product: CASSIRFGRGEPQHF.

The rearrangement links TRBV27 to TRBJ2-3; D may be TRBD2 (5 bases). Trimming removed 6 bases at V and 6 bases at J, with 10 bases between. Germline CDR1 reads MNHEY; CDR2 reads SMNVEV (reference sequence). The CDR3 length is 12 residues. CDR3 in DNA: TGTGCCAGCAGCCCCGGGGTTGATACGCAGTATTTT. Amino acids: CASSPGVDTQYF.

This chain uses TRBV7-9 with TRBJ2-7; 8 bases line up with TRBD1. Germline V gene sequence: CDR1 SEHNR, CDR2 FQNEAQ (reference sequence). J gave up 4 bases and V 1 base, and 6 bases lay outside the gene matches. The CDR3 spans 15 residues. Here the CDR3 DNA reads TGTGCCAGCAGCTTAGGAAGACAGGGGTTATACGAGCAGTACTTC. Translated, it gives CASSLGRQGLYEQYF.

The rearrangement links TRBV6-5 to TRBJ1-1, with 7 bases identical to TRBD1. After removal of 5 bases from V and 0 bases from J, the junction contained 3 bases not matched to a gene. The germline CDR1 and CDR2 sequences are MNHEY and SVGAGI. CDR3 length: 14 amino acids. In nucleotides, the CDR3 is TGTGCCAGCAGTACGGACAGGTTGAACACTGAAGCTTTCTTT. Protein product: CASSTDRLNTEAFF.

A single count supports this clone. This sequence joins TRBV27 and TRBJ2-7; weak D call: TRBD1 (6 bases). The V end lost 2 bases, the J end lost 0 bases, and 14 bases lay between the germline ends. Germline V gene lookup returns CDR1 MNHEY and CDR2 SMNVEV (reference sequence). This CDR3 region has 16 residues. The CDR3 region is CASSLKTGQVSYEQYF. Here the CDR3 DNA reads TGTGCCAGCAGTTTAAAAACAGGGCAAGTCTCCTACGAGCAGTACTTC.

This chain joins TRBV6-1 and TRBJ2-3; TRBD1 aligns across 7 bases. CDR3 length: 14 residues. Germline V gene lookup returns CDR1 MNHNS and CDR2 SASEGT. The V and J ends lost 1 base and 4 bases, in that order; junction bases with no gene match: 2. For the CDR3, the DNA is TGTGCCAGCAGTGAAGGGCAGGGGGCAGATACGCAGTATTTT. Translated, it gives CASSEGQGADTQYF.

This chain connects TRBV10-3 to TRBJ1-1; 7 bases agree with TRBD1. Germline CDR1 ENHRY, CDR2 SYGVKD. The CDR3 is 12 residues long. After removal of 10 bases from V and 4 bases from J, the junction contained 6 bases not matched to a gene. The chain's CDR3 is CATGTAGTEAFF. DNA for the CDR3: TGTGCCACCGGGACAGCAGGCACTGAAGCTTTCTTT.